A selection of T cell receptor beta chains follows, all from one sample in a study of T cells in localized non-small cell lung cancer. Sequencing was performed with immunoSEQ multiplex PCR; in TCRdb, only in-frame clones are kept and a portion is missing. The table records 37,000 or so clones, 88% of them present only once. Sequencing used peripheral blood, obtained before any cancer treatment. These receptors originate from a woman aged 40 to 75 with stage I lung adenocarcinoma. Each CDR3 is given with its conserved first and last residue. The D gene is left open where the match is weak. Not all rows give a size; the values are once, few, many and, for expanded clones, a class.

clone_size	v_call	j_call	d_call	cdr3_aa	cdr3_nt
-	TRBV19	TRBJ2-1	-	CASVNYNEQFF	TGTGCCAGTGTCAACTACAATGAGCAGTTCTTC
-	TRBV5-1	TRBJ2-3	TRBD2	CASSYWGAASGERATDTQYF	TGCGCCAGCAGCTACTGGGGGGCGGCTAGCGGGGAGAGGGCCACAGATACGCAGTATTTT
-	TRBV5-1	TRBJ2-3	TRBD2	CASSLLIGTSGTDTQYF	TGCGCCAGCAGCTTGCTTATCGGGACTAGCGGCACAGATACGCAGTATTTT
-	TRBV4-1	TRBJ2-7	-	CASSAVPTYYPYEQYF	TGCGCCAGCAGCGCGGTCCCTACGTATTACCCCTACGAGCAGTACTTC
-	TRBV19	TRBJ1-1	-	CASSIGPGRVNTEAFF	TGTGCCAGTAGTATAGGTCCGGGGCGAGTGAACACTGAAGCTTTCTTT
-	TRBV19	TRBJ2-7	-	CASSTYQGTVGSYEQYF	TGTGCCAGTAGTACGTATCAAGGGACGGTCGGGTCCTACGAGCAGTACTTC
-	TRBV15	TRBJ1-1	TRBD1	CATSREGQLNTEAFF	TGTGCCACCAGCAGAGAGGGACAGCTGAACACTGAAGCTTTCTTT
-	TRBV28	TRBJ2-5	-	CASTPRSGYGETQYF	TGTGCCAGCACCCCTCGGTCAGGGTATGGAGAGACCCAGTACTTC
-	TRBV12-5	TRBJ2-5	TRBD2	CASAAGGDQETQYF	TGTGCTAGTGCCGCGGGGGGTGATCAAGAGACCCAGTACTTC
-	TRBV9	TRBJ2-3	TRBD1	CASSVHRTGATDTQYF	TGTGCCAGCAGCGTACATCGGACAGGGGCTACAGATACGCAGTATTTT
-	TRBV11-2	TRBJ2-7	-	CASSFGMRALHHEQYF	TGTGCCAGCAGCTTCGGAATGCGGGCCCTACACCACGAGCAGTACTTC
-	TRBV4-1	TRBJ2-7	-	CASSPRSSYEQYF	TGCGCCAGCAGTCCCAGGAGCTCCTACGAGCAGTACTTC
-	TRBV5-1	TRBJ2-2	TRBD2	CASSYDTSGGTGELFF	TGCGCCAGCAGCTATGATACTAGCGGGGGCACCGGGGAGCTGTTTTTT
-	TRBV9	TRBJ2-7	-	CASSVALGAYEQYF	TGTGCCAGCAGCGTAGCCCTGGGGGCCTACGAGCAGTACTTC
-	TRBV5-1	TRBJ2-7	-	CASSPSDGPSYEQYF	TGCGCCAGCAGCCCCTCCGACGGGCCCTCCTACGAGCAGTACTTC
-	TRBV5-4	TRBJ2-6	TRBD2	CASQSGGASGANVLTF	TGTGCCAGCCAAAGCGGGGGCGCCTCTGGGGCCAACGTCCTGACTTTC
-	TRBV27	TRBJ2-5	TRBD2	CASSSGTTVQKTQYF	TGTGCCAGCAGTTCAGGGACTACGGTTCAGAAGACCCAGTACTTC
once	TRBV19	TRBJ1-2	TRBD1	CASSLGGNYGYTF	TGTGCCAGTAGTTTAGGGGGCAACTATGGCTACACCTTC
-	TRBV10-3	TRBJ2-7	TRBD2	CAITSGRSSYEQYF	TGTGCCATCACTAGCGGAAGGAGCTCCTACGAGCAGTACTTC
few	TRBV28	TRBJ1-1	-	CASSVITEAFF	TGTGCCAGCAGCGTCATCACTGAAGCTTTCTTT
-	TRBV18	TRBJ2-1	-	CASSPDNPGLGFF	TGTGCCAGCTCACCCGATAATCCGGGATTGGGGTTCTTC
-	TRBV28	TRBJ2-3	-	CASSTGSAVDTQYF	TGTGCCAGCAGTACAGGTTCGGCCGTTGATACGCAGTATTTT
-	TRBV6-6	TRBJ2-7	-	CASSDPGHWSYEQYF	TGTGCCAGCAGTGACCCGGGACATTGGTCCTACGAGCAGTACTTC